These 17 T cell receptor beta chains share one sample of origin, sequenced in a study of metastatic and nonmetastatic thyroid tumors. Thyroid surgery was performed in patients who had received no treatment beforehand. TCRdb used MiXCR to call clones anew from the PCR reads. The table includes 30,000 to 45,000 clones, about 30% detected once. Sequencing was carried out using blood. All receptors derive from a male donor with papillary thyroid cancer or a benign thyroid nodule (not recorded which). Some clones in this sample may be carry-over from other donors' samples.

This clone was counted only a few times. The rearrangement joins TRBV28 to TRBJ2-7; 7 nucleotides agree with TRBD2. J was trimmed by 2 bases and V by 6 bases; bases with no gene match: 13. CDR3 length: 16 amino acids. Germline-derived CDR1 and CDR2 are MDHEN and SYDVKM. CDR3 nucleotide sequence: TGTGCCAGCAGGAGCCCCTCTAGCGGTCGGGCCTACGAGCAGTACTTC. Translation: CASRSPSSGRAYEQYF.

This sequence joins TRBV20-1 and TRBJ2-2; 15 nucleotides agree with TRBD2. Trimming removed 1 base from V and 8 bases from J; junction bases left unmatched: 11. This CDR3 has 18 residues. Per germline, CDR1 DFQATT and CDR2 SNEGSKA (reference sequence). The CDR3: CSARAAGPGLAGGGELFF. CDR3 sequence (DNA): TGCAGTGCTAGAGCGGCAGGGCCGGGACTAGCGGGAGGAGGGGAGCTGTTTTTT.

This clone came up many times. The DNA of the CDR3 is TGTGCCAGCAGCGTAGCGGGGGGGCAGAGAGAGACCCAGTACTTC. Its translation is CASSVAGGQRETQYF. The V call is TRBV9, the J call TRBJ2-5, with 8 nucleotides matching TRBD2. Germline trimming cut 0 bases from V and 4 bases from J; bases unmatched to any gene: 5. Germline CDR1 SGDLS, CDR2 YYNGEE. This CDR3 is 15 amino acids long.

Regarding this clone: A read error may be the cause here, since a much bigger clone is one base away. The chain joins TRBV29-1 to TRBJ2-1; TRBD2 might be the D (6 bases). Germline V gene data show CDR1 as SQVTM and CDR2 as ANQGSEA. CDR3 length equals 13 residues. The CDR3 bases are TGCAGCGTTGAGGGGAGACTAGTACGAGAGCAGCTCTTC. Its protein product is CSVEGRLVREQLF.

This rearrangement joins TRBV9 to TRBJ2-1, with unresolved D. Germline CDR1 is SGDLS and CDR2 is YYNGEE. Trimming removed 0 bases at V and 7 bases at J, with 11 bases between. The CDR3 sequence is 14 residues long. The CDR3 sequence is CASSVAGTLNEQFF. Here the CDR3 DNA reads TGTGCCAGCAGCGTAGCCGGTACACTAAATGAGCAGTTCTTC. The variable domain in full, completed from reference TRBV9 and TRBJ2-1, reads DSGVTQTPKHLITATGQRVTLRCSPRSGDLSVYWYQQSLDQGLQFLIQYYNGEERAKGNILERFSAQQFPDLHSELNLSSLELGDSALYFCASSVAGTLNEQFFGPGTRLTVL.

About this clone itself: The conserved final phenylalanine or tryptophan is absent from the CDR3, which likely points to a read error. In nucleotides, the CDR3 is TGCAGTGCTAGCAGGCGGGAGGGTGCCGAGCAGTACCTC. Translating it yields CSASRREGAEQYL. The chain links TRBV20-1 to TRBJ2-7; 9 bases fit TRBD2. The CDR3 consists of 13 residues. J lost 6 bases, V lost 3 bases, and 6 bases had no gene match. Germline values: CDR1 DFQATT, CDR2 SNEGSKA (reference sequence).

The rearrangement links TRBV28 to TRBJ2-5, with 8 bases aligning to TRBD1. The V segment lost 2 bases and the J segment 13 bases; nucleotides outside the gene matches: 6. Germline V gene lookup returns CDR1 MDHEN and CDR2 SYDVKM. The CDR3 sequence is 12 residues long. The DNA for the CDR3 is TGTGCCAGCAGTTTAATGTCCAGGGGGCCGTACTTC. This encodes CASSLMSRGPYF.

This clone was counted at least ten times. For the CDR3, the DNA is TGTGCCAGCAACAGGGGGGACGAGCAGTACTTC. Encoded protein: CASNRGDEQYF. The chain employs TRBV12-3 or TRBV12-4 and TRBJ2-7; TRBD1 agrees at 8 bases. The CDR3 totals 11 residues. V was clipped by 7 bases and J by 5 bases; unmatched bases: 1.

This chain joins TRBV3-1 and TRBJ2-7; TRBD2 matches 9 bases. CDR1 and CDR2 from the germline V gene are LGHDT and YNNKEL (reference sequence). This CDR3 spans 14 amino acids. After removal of 4 bases from V and 7 bases from J, the junction contained 8 bases not matched to a gene. The CDR3 reads CASSLSGGRGEQYF. In DNA form, the CDR3 reads TGTGCCAGCAGCCTTAGCGGGGGCCGGGGGGAGCAGTACTTC.

This clone was found a few times. V is TRBV12-3 or TRBV12-4 and J is TRBJ2-2, with a possible D match to TRBD2 (5 bases). Trimming stripped 3 bases from V and 6 bases from J, with 8 bases between. The CDR3 has 13 residues. CDR3 sequence reads: CASSLRTAGELFF. The CDR3 DNA follows: TGTGCCAGCAGTTTGCGGACTGCCGGGGAGCTGTTTTTT.

This sequence joins TRBV5-1 and TRBJ2-3; D possibly corresponds to TRBD2 (5 bases). This CDR3 is built from 17 residues. Germline CDR1 SGHRS, CDR2 YFSETQ. With 0 bases removed from V and 2 bases from J, the gap between germline ends came to 16 bases. CDR3 amino acids: CASSLVLIGSHTDTQYF. In DNA form, the CDR3 reads TGCGCCAGCAGCTTGGTTCTTATAGGGAGTCACACAGATACGCAGTATTTT.

At least ten counts were recorded for this clone. The chain links TRBV6-4 to TRBJ2-3; 7 bases map to TRBD2. This CDR3 has 14 amino acids. Germline assignment: CDR1 MRHNA and CDR2 SNTAGT. V lost 6 bases to trimming and J lost 4 bases; unmatched junction nucleotides: 7. The CDR3 region has the DNA TGTGCCAGCAGGGCGGGAGTAGGGGCAGATACGCAGTATTTT. As protein: CASRAGVGADTQYF.

This chain links TRBV6-6 with TRBJ2-1; D possibly corresponds to TRBD1 (6 bases). In germline, CDR1 is MNHNY, CDR2 SVGAGI (reference sequence). The CDR3 has 14 residues. Trimming removed 0 bases at V and 8 bases at J, with 11 bases between. The CDR3 loop is CASSYSTGLDEQFF. For the CDR3, the DNA is TGTGCCAGCAGTTACTCTACAGGGCTCGATGAGCAGTTCTTC.

This clone was seen many times. The rearrangement joins TRBV19 to TRBJ2-3; D is unclear. CDR1 is LNHDA and CDR2 is SQIVND in the germline V gene (reference sequence). Trimming left V 5 bases short and J 2 bases short, with 11 bases between. The CDR3 length is 14 residues. The CDR3 spells CASSRRPPTDTQYF. The DNA of the CDR3 is TGTGCCAGTAGTCGCAGGCCCCCCACAGATACGCAGTATTTT.

This clone occurred many times. This chain connects TRBV9 to TRBJ2-1, with 8 nucleotides matching TRBD2. The V segment lost 5 bases and the J segment 0 bases; nucleotides outside the gene matches: 13. The length of the CDR3 is 18 residues. CDR1 is SGDLS and CDR2 is YYNGEE in the germline V gene. The CDR3 nucleotides read TGTGCCAGCAGTTCCTCAGCGGGAGTACGGATCTCCTACAATGAGCAGTTCTTC. Its translation: CASSSSAGVRISYNEQFF.

This clone showed up many times. This sequence joins TRBV15 and TRBJ1-1, with D unresolved. From germline, CDR1 is LNHNV and CDR2 YYDKDF (reference sequence). The V gene lost 1 base and the J gene lost 1 base, with 4 bases spanning the gap. CDR3 length equals 13 residues. CDR3 amino acids: CATSRVSNTEAFF. Here the CDR3 DNA reads TGTGCCACCAGCAGAGTATCGAACACTGAAGCTTTCTTT.

This chain connects TRBV20-1 to TRBJ1-1; D possibly corresponds to TRBD1 (6 bases). In germline, CDR1 is DFQATT, CDR2 SNEGSKA (reference sequence). The length of the CDR3 is 18 residues. V gave up 0 bases and J gave up 0 bases, with 20 bases separating them. The CDR3 coding sequence is TGCAGTGCTAGAGAAGGGGGGAGGCCCCACTTATTGAACACTGAAGCTTTCTTT. Protein product: CSAREGGRPHLLNTEAFF.